Following are 19 T cell receptor beta chains from one sample sequenced in a study of blood T cell repertoires in COVID-19. The method was immunoSEQ multiplex PCR; TCRdb's version includes in-frame clones alone and lacks a portion of them. The table records 100,000 or so clones, about 89% of them present only once. Sequencing input: peripheral blood. The receptors originated from a woman between 50 and 59 years old in a cohort sampled during active COVID-19.

This clone was seen a handful of times. The CDR3 nucleotides read TGTGCCAGCAGTATCCCCGTGGAGGGGCAGTACTTC. The encoded protein is CASSIPVEGQYF. The chain couples TRBV28 to TRBJ2-7; TRBD2 might be the D (6 bases). The germline V gene encodes CDR1 MDHEN and CDR2 SYDVKM. Between the trimmed V and J ends, which lost 5 bases and 9 bases, there was a span of 14 bases. This CDR3 region has 12 residues.

The gene calls are TRBV27 and TRBJ2-3; 9 nucleotides line up with TRBD2. Looked up from germline, CDR1 is MNHEY and CDR2 is SMNVEV (reference sequence). The V segment lost 5 bases and the J segment 12 bases; nucleotides outside the gene matches: 12. The CDR3 spans 14 residues. CDR3 DNA: TGTGCCAGCAGTCCCCTGGCCGGGACTAGCAATCAGTATTTT. Translation gives CASSPLAGTSNQYF.

The rearrangement uses TRBV7-8 and TRBJ2-2, with 7 nucleotides matching TRBD1. The junction had 14 bases not matched to a gene; V was cut back by 6 bases and J by 10 bases. There are 15 residues in the CDR3. Germline assignment: CDR1 SGHVS and CDR2 FQNEAQ. CDR3 sequence reads: CASRKPNRGPEELFF. The CDR3 DNA reads as TGTGCCAGCAGGAAACCTAACAGGGGCCCGGAGGAGCTGTTTTTT.

The chain employs TRBV7-2 and TRBJ2-5, with D possibly TRBD2 on 6 matching bases. The CDR3 is 11 residues long. V shed 5 bases and J shed 7 bases, with 8 bases lying between them. From germline, CDR1 is SGHTA and CDR2 FQGNSA. The CDR3 nucleotides are TGTGCCAGCAGCCTTAGCGGGACCCAGTACTTC. The encoded protein is CASSLSGTQYF.

CDR3 in amino acids: CASSLRGLNTGELFF. The CDR3 nucleotides read TGTGCCAGCAGCTTGAGGGGGCTGAACACCGGGGAGCTGTTTTTT. This rearrangement joins TRBV5-4 to TRBJ2-2; TRBD1 agrees at 7 bases. The CDR3 spans 15 residues. J lost 1 base, V lost 1 base, and 1 base had no gene match. Germline CDR1 SGHNT, CDR2 YYREEE (reference sequence).

The rearrangement joins TRBV27 to TRBJ1-6; tentative D call: TRBD1 (5 bases). The CDR3 loop spans 14 amino acids. Trimming pared 5 bases from V and 6 bases from J, leaving 11 bases between. Germline V gene sequence: CDR1 MNHEY, CDR2 SMNVEV (reference sequence). CDR3 DNA sequence: TGTGCCAGCAGTACACAGGTTCTTAATTCACCCCTCCACTTT. It translates to CASSTQVLNSPLHF.

V usage is TRBV14 and J usage is TRBJ1-2; TRBD1 matches at 8 bases. The CDR3 covers 16 residues. CDR1 SGHDN and CDR2 FVKESK come from the germline V gene. The V and J ends lost 5 bases and 4 bases, in that order; junction bases with no gene match: 12. The CDR3 is CASSTLSGGWGYGYTF. DNA for the CDR3: TGTGCCAGCAGCACTTTGTCAGGGGGCTGGGGCTATGGCTACACCTTC.

The V gene is TRBV3-1 (or the pseudogene TRBV3-2), the J gene TRBJ1-4; unclear D gene. V was cut by 4 bases and J by 7 bases, with 13 bases left in between. Per the germline V gene, CDR1 is LGHDT and CDR2 is YNNKEL (reference sequence). CDR3 size: 14 residues. The CDR3 loop is CASSPRAGSEKLFF. In DNA form, the CDR3 reads TGTGCCAGCAGCCCGAGGGCAGGTAGTGAAAAACTGTTTTTT.

The rearrangement links TRBV29-1 to TRBJ1-1; 8 bases are a match to TRBD1. This CDR3 region has 15 residues. The V gene end was trimmed by 6 bases and the J gene end by 3 bases; junction bases not matched to a gene: 12. CDR1 is SQVTM and CDR2 is ANQGSEA in the germline V gene. DNA for the CDR3: TGCAGCGTCGGCCTACAGGGGGGCCCTGACACTGAAGCTTTCTTT. Translated, it gives CSVGLQGGPDTEAFF.

Details on this clone: The junction departs from the called germline gene at one end, perhaps through a read error. This sequence joins TRBV6-1 and TRBJ1-1; D unclear. Germline lookup yields CDR1 MNHNS and CDR2 SASEGT. The CDR3 length is 15 residues. DNA of the CDR3: TGTGCCGGCAGTGAATTTTCCATGGGAGGCACTGAAGCTTTCTTT. Translation: CAGSEFSMGGTEAFF.

The gene calls are TRBV11-2 and TRBJ2-3; D unresolved. The CDR3 is 14 amino acids. CDR1 SGHAT and CDR2 FQNNGV come from the germline V gene. V was pared by 3 bases and J by 2 bases, with 9 bases between. CDR3 amino acids: CASSFPQNTDTQYF. For the CDR3, the DNA is TGTGCCAGCAGCTTCCCCCAGAACACAGATACGCAGTATTTT.

The gene calls are TRBV19 and TRBJ1-1; D is ambiguous. The CDR3 totals 10 residues. Germline CDR1 and CDR2: LNHDA and SQIVND (reference sequence). Trimming shortened V by 10 bases and J by 9 bases, and 12 bases separated the two germline ends. The CDR3 coding sequence is TGTGCCACCCTCCAGAATAAAGCTTTCTTT. As protein: CATLQNKAFF. Together with reference TRBV19 and TRBJ1-1, the CDR3 gives the full variable domain: DGGITQSPKYLFRKEGQNVTLSCEQNLNHDAMYWYRQDPGQGLRLIYYSQIVNDFQKGDIAEGYSVSREKKESFPLTVTSAQKNPTAFYLCATLQNKAFFGQGTRLTVV.

The gene calls are TRBV5-6 and TRBJ2-3, with TRBD2 matching 8 bases. V lost 0 bases, J lost 4 bases, and 7 bases stayed unmatched. The CDR3 extends over 16 amino acids. The germline V gene encodes CDR1 SGHDT and CDR2 YYEEEE. CDR3 in amino acids: CASSLAPGRDPDTQYF. The CDR3 DNA reads as TGTGCCAGCAGCTTGGCCCCCGGGAGGGACCCAGATACGCAGTATTTT.

This rearrangement joins TRBV19 to TRBJ2-7; D possibly corresponds to TRBD1 (5 bases). The CDR3 loop spans 15 amino acids. Germline V CDR1 and CDR2: LNHDA, SQIVND (reference sequence). The germline V and J ends were trimmed by 5 bases and 0 bases, with 14 bases remaining between them. The CDR3 sequence is CASSPIQGNSYEQYF. The CDR3 DNA reads as TGTGCCAGTAGTCCCATCCAGGGTAACTCCTACGAGCAGTACTTC.

There are a few counts of this clone. The same CDR3 arises from other DNA sequences in this sample as well. The chain links TRBV2 to TRBJ2-5; 9 nucleotides line up with TRBD1. J lost 5 bases, V lost 8 bases, and 3 bases had no gene match. Germline V CDR1 and CDR2: SNHLY, FYNNEI. This CDR3 region has 12 residues. CDR3 in DNA: TGTGCCAGCCGGGACAGGGTTGAGACCCAGTACTTC. Protein sequence: CASRDRVETQYF.

The rearrangement links TRBV27 to TRBJ1-2; maybe TRBD1 (6 bases). The germline V gene encodes CDR1 MNHEY and CDR2 SMNVEV (reference sequence). V was shortened by 3 bases and J by 8 bases, with 19 bases between the two germline ends. The length of the CDR3 is 15 residues. The DNA of the CDR3 is TGTGCCAGCAGTTTTCGGGGGGCAGGGAGGAAAGGCTACACCTTC. Its translation: CASSFRGAGRKGYTF.

This chain connects TRBV27 to TRBJ2-1, with D perhaps TRBD2 (5 bases). Germline V lookup: CDR1 MNHEY, CDR2 SMNVEV (reference sequence). V shed 2 bases and J shed 0 bases, with 11 bases lying between them. This CDR3 comprises 16 residues. The CDR3 sequence: CASSLSSGSSYNEQFF. CDR3 DNA sequence: TGTGCCAGCAGTTTAAGTTCTGGGAGCTCCTACAATGAGCAGTTCTTC.

The genes are TRBV6-2 or TRBV6-3 and TRBJ1-3, with D hard to call. V shed 0 bases and J shed 6 bases, with 9 bases lying between them. Germline V gene sequence: CDR1 MNHEY, CDR2 SVGEGT. CDR3 size: 14 residues. The CDR3 sequence is CASSYSGLINTIYF. The CDR3 nucleotides are TGTGCCAGCAGTTACTCCGGTTTAATAAACACCATATATTTT.

This sequence joins TRBV19 and TRBJ2-1; TRBD2 matches 14 bases. Germline-derived CDR1 and CDR2 are LNHDA and SQIVND (reference sequence). The length of the CDR3 is 18 residues. The V segment lost 7 bases and the J segment 0 bases; nucleotides outside the gene matches: 8. The CDR3 loop is CASTKGLAGEYSYNEQFF. The CDR3, as DNA: TGTGCCAGTACCAAGGGACTAGCGGGGGAATACTCCTACAATGAGCAGTTCTTC. Full variable domain (rest looked up from reference TRBV19 and TRBJ2-1): DGGITQSPKYLFRKEGQNVTLSCEQNLNHDAMYWYRQDPGQGLRLIYYSQIVNDFQKGDIAEGYSVSREKKESFPLTVTSAQKNPTAFYLCASTKGLAGEYSYNEQFFGPGTRLTVL.